Below are 20 T cell receptor beta chains sequenced from a single sample in a study of glioma-infiltrating T cells. Amplification of TCR alpha and beta CDR3 regions from RNA used iRepertoire nested multiplex PCR. TCRdb reanalysed the multiplex PCR reads using MiXCR and keeps one entry per CDR3 protein. The sample lists under 200,000 distinct CDR3 sequences, around 40% occurring once. Sequences were obtained from glioma tissue, nonneoplastic brain tissue, or PBMCs (not recorded which). These receptors were obtained from a human donor with low-grade glioma or glioblastoma, undergoing nonglioma brain surgery, or in good health (not recorded which).

The chain employs TRBV7-9 and TRBJ2-1; D not certain. The V gene lost 1 base and the J gene lost 4 bases, with 11 bases spanning the gap. Germline-derived CDR1 and CDR2 are SEHNR and FQNEAQ (reference sequence). This CDR3 region has 15 residues. DNA of the CDR3: TGTGCCAGCAGCTTAGACTATCATCAATACAATGAGCAGTTCTTC. It is translated as CASSLDYHQYNEQFF.

There are a few counts of this clonotype. The chain uses TRBV7-2 and TRBJ2-5; the match to TRBD2 covers 13 bases. J was trimmed by 7 bases and V by 2 bases; bases with no gene match: 7. The CDR3 totals 16 residues. Germline V gives CDR1 SGHTA, CDR2 FQGNSA. The DNA for the CDR3 is TGTGCCAGCAGCTTACACCGGACTAGCGGGGGTGGGACCCAGTACTTC. Protein product: CASSLHRTSGGGTQYF.

Remarks on this clonotype: A much larger clone is a single base away; this may be a read error. The rearrangement joins TRBV7-2 to TRBJ1-1; TRBD1 might be the D (5 bases). This CDR3 contains 13 residues. Trimming took 5 bases from V and 9 from J, leaving 16 bases between them. Germline V CDR1 and CDR2: SGHTA, FQGNSA. This CDR3 reads CASSPNSGTKAFF. CDR3 nucleotide sequence: TGTGCCAGCAGCCCCAATAGTGGGACTAAAGCTTTCTTT.

Remarks on this clonotype: This may stem from a read error, because a much larger clone lies one nucleotide away. V gene TRBV20-1 combines with J gene TRBJ2-5; 7 bases map to TRBD1. Trimming took 8 bases from V and 3 from J; bases not matched to a gene: 6. CDR1 DFQATT and CDR2 SNEGSKA come from the germline V gene (reference sequence). The CDR3 covers 12 residues. CDR3 DNA: TGCAGTTTCTGGGACAGAAAAGAGACCCAGTACTTC. Protein product: CSFWDRKETQYF.

V gene TRBV5-1 combines with J gene TRBJ2-1; D gene ambiguous. Per the germline V gene, CDR1 is SGHRS and CDR2 is YFSETQ. This CDR3 spans 15 amino acids. Trimming removed 0 bases at V and 1 base at J, with 8 bases between. CDR3 nucleotide sequence: TGCGCCAGCAGCTTGGATGGGCGGTCCTACAATGAGCAGTTCTTC. Its protein product is CASSLDGRSYNEQFF.

Turning to this clonotype: One junction end disagrees with the germline gene, perhaps due to a read error. The genes are TRBV6-2 or TRBV6-3 and TRBJ1-5; no clear D. This CDR3 comprises 14 residues. Germline loops: CDR1 MNHEY, CDR2 SVGEGT. The CDR3 protein is CASGLSSANHPQHF. In DNA form, the CDR3 reads TGTGCCAGCGGTTTATCGTCTGCAAATCATCCCCAGCATTTT.

As concerns this clonotype: One junction end disagrees with the germline gene, perhaps due to a read error. This chain joins TRBV18 and TRBJ2-7, with D perhaps matching TRBD2 (6 bases). The CDR3 sequence is 12 residues long. Germline CDR1 and CDR2: KGHSH and LQKENI. CDR3: CASSPGGNEQYF. The CDR3 DNA reads TGTGCGAGCTCACCCGGGGGTAACGAGCAGTACTTC.

Remarks on this clonotype: One end of the junction varies from germline; a read error may be responsible. The CDR3 protein is CASTSDPRNEKLVF. In nucleotides, the CDR3 is TGTGCCAGCACCTCAGATCCGAGAAATGAAAAACTGGTTTTT. The chain joins TRBV2 to TRBJ1-4; the D is unclear. The CDR3 consists of 14 residues. Germline CDR1 and CDR2: SNHLY and FYNNEI.

The chain employs TRBV29-1 and TRBJ2-5; D may correspond to TRBD1 or TRBD2 (5 bases each). The V end was cut by 5 bases, the J end by 4 bases, with 14 bases between. Germline V gives CDR1 SQVTM, CDR2 ANQGSEA. This CDR3 contains 13 residues. CDR3 DNA: TGCAGCGTTAAGTTCGGGACCCTAGAGACCCAGTACTTC. Its translation: CSVKFGTLETQYF.

This clonotype came up many times. The V call is TRBV20-1, the J call TRBJ2-2, with D perhaps matching TRBD1 or TRBD2 (5 bases each). Germline loops: CDR1 DFQATT, CDR2 SNEGSKA (reference sequence). Trimming removed 3 bases at V and 1 base at J, with 9 bases between. There are 14 residues in the CDR3. The CDR3 spells CSASGTGNTGELFF. In DNA, the CDR3 is TGCAGTGCTAGCGGGACCGGGAACACCGGGGAGCTGTTTTTT.

This clonotype was counted a single time. This chain links TRBV2 with TRBJ2-5; TRBD2 might be the D (6 bases). CDR1 and CDR2 (germline): SNHLY, FYNNEI. V gave up 4 bases and J gave up 7 bases, with 16 bases separating them. The CDR3 extends over 14 amino acids. CDR3 coding DNA: TGTGCCAGCAGTGTTTTACCGGAGGGAGGGACCCAGTACTTC. Residues: CASSVLPEGGTQYF.

The chain recombines TRBV7-8 with TRBJ2-1; D is perhaps TRBD1 or TRBD2 (6 bases each). The ends were cut back, 5 bases at V and 2 bases at J, with 22 bases in the middle. CDR1 and CDR2 (germline): SGHVS, FQNEAQ. This CDR3 comprises 18 residues. CDR3 bases: TGTGCCAGCAGCCCGCCCGTAGGGGGGAGGAATGCCTACAATGAGCAGTTCTTC. It translates to CASSPPVGGRNAYNEQFF. Combining the CDR3 with reference TRBV7-8 and TRBJ2-1 gives the whole variable domain GAGVSQSPRYKVAKRGQDVALRCDPISGHVSLFWYQQALGQGPEFLTYFQNEAQLDKSGLPSDRFFAERPEGSVSTLKIQRTQQEDSAVYLCASSPPVGGRNAYNEQFFGPGTRLTVL.

The chain joins TRBV12-3 or TRBV12-4 to TRBJ1-5; D gene unclear. Deletions cut 6 bases from V and 11 bases from J, with 11 bases between. There are 11 residues in the CDR3. CDR3 region: CASSSGFTQHF. CDR3 sequence (DNA): TGTGCCAGCAGCTCCGGGTTTACCCAGCATTTT.

This clonotype was counted between two and nine times. This chain links TRBV2 with TRBJ2-5; no clear D. Trimming removed 5 bases from V and 1 base from J, with 11 bases in between. Germline V gene data show CDR1 as SNHLY and CDR2 as FYNNEI. The CDR3 is 14 amino acids. For the CDR3, the DNA is TGTGCCAGCAGTATGGGCCCGACCCAAGAGACCCAGTACTTC. Translation gives CASSMGPTQETQYF.

The genes are TRBV20-1 and TRBJ2-2; 9 nucleotides agree with TRBD1. Germline CDR1 DFQATT, CDR2 SNEGSKA (reference sequence). The junction had 6 bases not matched to a gene; V was cut back by 6 bases and J by 4 bases. This CDR3 is built from 14 residues. CDR3 residues: CSARDREVTGELFF. DNA for the CDR3: TGCAGTGCAAGGGACAGGGAAGTCACCGGGGAGCTGTTTTTT.

This clonotype was detected ten times or more. J is TRBJ2-5 and V is TRBV27; 13 bases line up with TRBD2. Trimming removed 8 bases from V and 3 bases from J; junction bases left unmatched: 9. From germline, CDR1 is MNHEY and CDR2 SMNVEV (reference sequence). The CDR3 length is 16 residues. DNA for the CDR3: TGTGCCAGCGGTTCACTAGCGGGAGGGCCGGAAGAGACCCAGTACTTC. Its translation: CASGSLAGGPEETQYF.

Note on this clonotype: This could be a read error, since a much larger clone is one nucleotide away. This rearrangement joins TRBV2 to TRBJ1-2; D gene ambiguous. V was pared by 4 bases and J by 8 bases, with 14 bases between. This CDR3 has 13 residues. CDR1 is SNHLY and CDR2 is FYNNEI in the germline V gene. The CDR3 here is CASSVSWSKGYTF. CDR3 in DNA: TGTGCCAGCAGTGTGTCATGGTCAAAAGGCTACACCTTC. Drawing the rest from reference TRBV2 and TRBJ1-2, the complete variable domain is EPEVTQTPSHQVTQMGQEVILRCVPISNHLYFYWYRQILGQKVEFLVSFYNNEISEKSEIFDDQFSVERPDGSNFTLKIRSTKLEDSAMYFCASSVSWSKGYTFGSGTRLTVV.

This clonotype occurred many times. The rearrangement uses TRBV7-2 and TRBJ1-1; no clear D gene. The CDR3 totals 13 residues. CDR1 is SGHTA and CDR2 is FQGNSA in the germline V gene. V was pared by 1 base and J by 0 bases, with 3 bases between. CDR3 sequence reads: CASSLEVNTEAFF. CDR3 sequence (DNA): TGTGCCAGCAGCTTAGAAGTGAACACTGAAGCTTTCTTT.

There are many counts of this clonotype. The genes are TRBV7-6 and TRBJ2-3; TRBD2 aligns across 9 bases. V gave up 0 bases and J gave up 2 bases; unmatched junction bases: 3. The CDR3 runs 16 residues. Germline values: CDR1 SGHVS, CDR2 FNYEAQ. CDR3 DNA: TGTGCCAGCAGCTTAGCGCTAGCGGGAAACACAGATACGCAGTATTTT. Translation: CASSLALAGNTDTQYF.

V usage is TRBV25-1 and J usage is TRBJ1-1; maybe TRBD1 (5 bases). The V gene lost 6 bases and the J gene lost 7 bases, with 15 bases spanning the gap. Per the germline V gene, CDR1 is MGHDK and CDR2 is SYGVNS. The CDR3 sequence is 13 residues long. The CDR3 DNA is TGTGCCAGCAGGATAAACGGGGGGAGTGAAGCTTTCTTT. This encodes CASRINGGSEAFF.